Reported below is one T cell receptor beta chain. Its antigen is not identified. Sequencing was performed with immunoSEQ multiplex PCR; in TCRdb, only in-frame clones are kept and a portion is missing. This table holds about 73,000 clones, under 95% found once. The data were obtained in a study of OX40 agonist ivuxolimab in advanced cancers. Study results and limitations: Relatively little clonal expansion, among the lowest observed, appeared in partial responders at 0.1-3.0 mg/kg. The CD4+ and CD8+ T cells in the blood had expanded clonally by week 6 at 0.1 to 3.0 mg/kg.

The V end lost 6 bases, the J end lost 9 bases, and 14 bases lay between the germline ends. The CDR3 runs 12 residues. Per the germline V gene, CDR1 is MGHRA and CDR2 is YSYEKL. The origin of this receptor is an adult with an advanced solid tumor such as melanoma, head and neck, liver or kidney cancer. This sample comprised CD4+ or CD8+ T cells sorted from blood, obtained in a trial of the OX40 agonist ivuxolimab. This rearrangement joins TRBV4-1 to TRBJ1-1; possible D gene TRBD1, 5 bases. In nucleotides, the CDR3 is TGCGCCAGCAGTTCCAGGGAAACCAAAGCTTTCTTT. Residues: CASSSRETKAFF.